These 11 T cell receptor beta chains were all obtained from the same sample, sequenced in a study of CD8 T cells in ankylosing spondylitis (dated by TCRdb to between 2016 and 2019). The library was made by 5' RACE. The reads were generated on an Illumina HiSeq 2500. The public reads were reanalyzed by TCRdb: fastp trimming at Q25, MiXCR alignment, in-frame beta chains only. Each CDR3 protein appears once, grouped with its most common genes and DNA. The sample contains under 250,000 distinct CDR3 sequences, about a quarter of them found a single time. Around 6.3% of the sample is in the top ten clones. Sequencing was done on a sample of blood, either unsorted or a sorted T cell fraction (not recorded which). Receptors were obtained from a male donor with ankylosing spondylitis or in good health (not recorded which).

The table lists this clonotype with many counts. V is TRBV5-1 and J is TRBJ2-2; D is uncertain. This CDR3 contains 14 residues. The V end lost 3 bases, the J end lost 5 bases, and 11 bases lay between the germline ends. CDR1 and CDR2 from the germline V gene are SGHRS and YFSETQ. The CDR3 nucleotides read TGCGCCAGCAGCTGGGCCGTCAGGACCGGGGAGCTGTTTTTT. As protein: CASSWAVRTGELFF.

This clonotype has a count of ten or more. V and J are TRBV4-3 and TRBJ2-7; 8 bases match TRBD2. With 4 bases clipped from V and 3 bases from J, the junction kept 5 bases outside the gene matches. CDR3 length equals 14 residues. Per germline, CDR1 LGHNA and CDR2 YSLEER. Here the CDR3 reads CASSPGLGGYEQYF. CDR3 sequence (DNA): TGCGCCAGCAGCCCGGGACTAGGCGGCTACGAGCAGTACTTC.

This clonotype was detected only a few times. This chain connects TRBV7-2 to TRBJ2-1; no firm D call. Germline V CDR1 and CDR2: SGHTA, FQGNSA. The CDR3 extends over 12 amino acids. Trimming shortened V by 5 bases and J by 6 bases, and 8 bases separated the two germline ends. CDR3 DNA: TGTGCCAGCAGCACCCAGGCCAATGAGCAGTTCTTC. Translation gives CASSTQANEQFF.

About this clonotype itself: A much larger clone sits a single nucleotide away, making a read error possible. The V and J genes are TRBV27 and TRBJ2-1; 8 bases are a match to TRBD2. The V and J ends lost 4 bases and 0 bases, in that order; junction bases with no gene match: 2. The CDR3 sequence is 15 residues long. CDR1 and CDR2 from the germline V gene are MNHEY and SMNVEV (reference sequence). The CDR3 sequence is CASSSGRASYNEQFF. The CDR3 DNA follows: TGTGCCAGCAGTTCCGGGAGGGCCTCCTACAATGAGCAGTTCTTC.

At least ten counts were recorded for this clonotype. The gene calls are TRBV6-1 and TRBJ1-2; TRBD1 agrees at 7 bases. This CDR3 is built from 14 residues. Germline lookup yields CDR1 MNHNS and CDR2 SASEGT. V trimming: 6 bases; J trimming: 7 bases; junction bases outside the gene matches: 11. The CDR3 reads CASRQLQGSGGYTF. The CDR3 DNA sequence: TGTGCCAGCAGGCAACTACAGGGGAGCGGTGGCTACACCTTC.

This clonotype has more than one count but fewer than ten. The chain links TRBV5-1 to TRBJ2-5; perhaps TRBD1 as D (6 bases). CDR1 and CDR2 from the germline V gene are SGHRS and YFSETQ. Trimming shortened V by 2 bases and J by 1 base, and 12 bases separated the two germline ends. The CDR3 contains 15 residues. The chain's CDR3 is CASSFTDRLQETQYF. In DNA, the CDR3 is TGCGCCAGCAGCTTCACCGACAGGCTCCAAGAGACCCAGTACTTC.

The chain recombines TRBV23-1 with TRBJ2-4; D unclear. TRBV23-1 qualifies as an ORF whose function is uncertain. V was shortened by 0 bases and J by 0 bases, with 15 bases between the two germline ends. The CDR3 spans 18 residues. The CDR3 bases are TGCGCCAGCAGTCAATCGAATTTTCAGTTTAAAGCCAAAAACATTCAGTACTTC. Translation: CASSQSNFQFKAKNIQYF.

The V gene is TRBV4-2, the J gene TRBJ2-1; D is possibly TRBD2 (5 bases). The CDR3 is 13 residues long. The germline V gene encodes CDR1 LGHNA and CDR2 YNFKEQ. V lost 4 bases and J lost 10, with 14 bases in between. Written as DNA, the CDR3 is TGTGCCAGCAGCCGAGAGCGGCCTCGAGAGCAGTTCTTC. Its protein is CASSRERPREQFF.

This clonotype was detected many times. V gene TRBV12-3 or TRBV12-4 combines with J gene TRBJ1-5; no firm D call. This CDR3 region has 13 residues. Trimming cost V 4 bases and J 7 bases, with 11 bases left between them. The CDR3 DNA follows: TGTGCCAGCAGTTCCCAATTGGAACAGCCCCAGCATTTT. Translated: CASSSQLEQPQHF.

Many counts were recorded for this clonotype. The chain employs TRBV20-1 and TRBJ1-5; tentatively, D is TRBD1 (6 bases). This CDR3 contains 13 residues. V lost 3 bases and J 6 bases, leaving 12 bases between the germline ends. The V gene's germline CDR1 is DFQATT and CDR2 SNEGSKA (reference sequence). CDR3 region: CSAREQGAQPQHF. The CDR3 nucleotides read TGCAGTGCTAGGGAACAGGGTGCTCAGCCCCAGCATTTT.

This clonotype was seen many times. V is TRBV4-3 and J is TRBJ2-5, with 10 nucleotides matching TRBD1. The ends lost 0 bases at V and 5 bases at J; junction bases unmatched: 15. The CDR3 runs to 19 residues. Germline CDR1 reads LGHNA; CDR2 reads YSLEER. The CDR3 protein is CASSQDSKGQGTFGETQYF. CDR3 bases: TGCGCCAGCAGCCAAGATAGTAAGGGACAGGGGACCTTCGGGGAGACCCAGTACTTC.